Listed here are 24 T cell receptor beta chains from one sample, sequenced in a study of blood T cells in healthy people across ages. Combining a sample-barcoded 5' primer with a J-beta primer mix, a second PCR ran for 7 to 11 cycles. TCRdb re-called the 5' RACE reads with MiXCR, one entry per CDR3 protein. The sample consists of 1.8 million or so distinct CDR3 sequences, around 42% of them appearing once. Sequenced material: blood. Source of these receptors: a human donor in good health.

This clonotype turned up a few times. As DNA, the CDR3 is TGTGCCAGCAGTTTCGGGGGGCATTCACCCCTCCACTTT. This encodes CASSFGGHSPLHF. The rearrangement uses TRBV27 and TRBJ1-6, with D tentatively TRBD1 (6 bases). The CDR3 is 13 residues long. The V and J ends lost 3 bases and 8 bases respectively, with 8 bases between them. The germline V gene has CDR1 MNHEY and CDR2 SMNVEV (reference sequence).

Comments on this clonotype: Given the absence of the conserved phenylalanine or tryptophan at the CDR3 end, a read error is likely. The chain combines TRBV7-2 with TRBJ2-3; D gene unclear. CDR1 and CDR2 from the germline V gene are SGHTA and FQGNSA. The CDR3 has 14 residues. The chain's CDR3 is CAGSPGPRRDTQYL. CDR3 nucleotide sequence: TGTGCCGGCAGCCCTGGTCCTCGCCGAGATACGCAGTATCTT.

The V and J genes are TRBV20-1 and TRBJ1-2, with D unclear. From germline, CDR1 is DFQATT and CDR2 SNEGSKA (reference sequence). The CDR3 is 14 residues long. V shed 1 base and J shed 1 base, with 10 bases lying between them. The DNA for the CDR3 is TGCAGTGCTAGAGGGGGAAACAGTAACTATGGCTACACCTTC. As protein: CSARGGNSNYGYTF.

The chain uses TRBV13 and TRBJ1-2; D is unclear. The CDR3 is 16 residues long. The V gene's germline CDR1 is PRHDT and CDR2 FYEKMQ (reference sequence). V was clipped by 4 bases and J by 8 bases, with 23 bases between them. CDR3 bases: TGTGCCAGCAGCTCCCTACTCGGGGATAAAGGGAAGGGCTACACCTTC. As protein: CASSSLLGDKGKGYTF.

This clonotype appeared a few times. The chain is built from TRBV27 and TRBJ2-5; D is possibly TRBD1 or TRBD2 (5 bases each). This CDR3 spans 13 amino acids. Trimming pared 5 bases from V and 7 bases from J, leaving 14 bases between. Germline loops: CDR1 MNHEY, CDR2 SMNVEV (reference sequence). The CDR3 spells CASSLGTSGTQYF. Here the CDR3 DNA reads TGTGCCAGCAGTCTCGGGACCAGCGGGACCCAGTACTTC.

V gene TRBV28 combines with J gene TRBJ2-2; the D call may be TRBD1 or TRBD2 (6 bases each). The CDR3 totals 15 residues. Germline assignment: CDR1 MDHEN and CDR2 SYDVKM. The V end was cut by 7 bases, the J end by 4 bases, with 16 bases between. For the CDR3, the DNA is TGTGCCAGCAAATTACAGGGAGGAGGCACCGGGGAGCTGTTTTTT. Residues: CASKLQGGGTGELFF.

This clonotype was seen a handful of times. J is TRBJ1-5 and V is TRBV7-2; perhaps TRBD1 as D (6 bases). CDR3 size: 16 residues. Trimming shortened V by 0 bases and J by 6 bases, and 15 bases separated the two germline ends. Per germline, CDR1 SGHTA and CDR2 FQGNSA. CDR3 in DNA: TGTGCCAGCAGCTTAGCCTTCGGGGGCTCAGGTCAGCCCCAGCATTTT. This gives the protein CASSLAFGGSGQPQHF.

The chain couples TRBV20-1 to TRBJ2-1; D not certain. V shed 5 bases and J shed 9 bases, with 11 bases lying between them. Germline values: CDR1 DFQATT, CDR2 SNEGSKA (reference sequence). There are 11 residues in the CDR3. The CDR3, as DNA: TGCAGTGCTTCCAACTGGGCTGAGCAGTTCTTC. This encodes CSASNWAEQFF.

A single count supports this clonotype. This chain connects TRBV11-2 to TRBJ2-1; D is possibly TRBD1 (6 bases). Trimming cost V 4 bases and J 14 bases, with 15 bases left between them. This CDR3 region has 12 residues. From germline, CDR1 is SGHAT and CDR2 FQNNGV. The CDR3 DNA reads as TGTGCCAGCAGCTGGGACACAGGACTTAAGTTCTTC. It encodes CASSWDTGLKFF.

This clonotype turned up a few times. This chain uses TRBV5-1 with TRBJ2-7, with TRBD1 identical over 10 bases. CDR1 and CDR2 (germline): SGHRS, YFSETQ. The ends lost 4 bases at V and 2 bases at J; junction bases unmatched: 6. CDR3 length: 15 residues. In nucleotides, the CDR3 is TGCGCCAGCAGCGCAAAAGGACAGGGGGCCTACGAGCAGTACTTC. It translates to CASSAKGQGAYEQYF.

The chain is built from TRBV3-1 and TRBJ2-5, with 12 bases matching TRBD2. Germline CDR1 reads LGHDT; CDR2 reads YNNKEL (reference sequence). The ends lost 6 bases at V and 5 bases at J; junction bases unmatched: 7. The CDR3 is made up of 15 amino acids. In nucleotides, the CDR3 is TGTGCCAGCAGAGACCGAACTAGCGGGGGGGAGACCCAGTACTTC. Amino acids: CASRDRTSGGETQYF.

This chain joins TRBV2 and TRBJ2-3; the D gene could be TRBD1 or TRBD2 (5 bases each). Germline CDR1 is SNHLY and CDR2 is FYNNEI. The germline V and J ends were trimmed by 4 bases and 5 bases, with 13 bases remaining between them. The CDR3 consists of 14 residues. The CDR3 loop reads CASSVMQGEDTQYF. The CDR3, as DNA: TGTGCCAGCAGTGTTATGCAGGGAGAAGATACGCAGTATTTT.

V is TRBV15 and J is TRBJ1-2; the D is unclear. The CDR3 is 14 amino acids. The V gene's germline CDR1 is LNHNV and CDR2 YYDKDF (reference sequence). V dropped 0 bases and J dropped 4 bases, with 9 bases sitting between them. The CDR3 is CATSRDLGVYGYTF. As DNA, the CDR3 is TGTGCCACCAGCAGAGATTTGGGAGTCTATGGCTACACCTTC.

This clonotype has a handful of counts. J is TRBJ1-2 and V is TRBV25-1, with D perhaps matching TRBD1 (6 bases). The CDR3 is 12 amino acids. Looked up from germline, CDR1 is MGHDK and CDR2 is SYGVNS. Deletions cut 8 bases from V and 4 bases from J, with 11 bases between. CDR3 bases: TGTGCCAGCTGGAGGGGGGGCTATGGCTACACCTTC. It encodes CASWRGGYGYTF.

The CDR3 protein is CASSLGQGSGNVLTF. CDR3 coding DNA: TGTGCCAGCAGCTTAGGACAGGGGAGTGGCAACGTCCTGACTTTC. The chain carries TRBV7-9 and TRBJ2-6, with 8 bases aligning to TRBD1. J gave up 9 bases and V 1 base, and 5 bases lay outside the gene matches. Germline V CDR1 and CDR2: SEHNR, FQNEAQ (reference sequence). CDR3 length equals 15 residues.

The rearrangement links TRBV4-2 to TRBJ1-5; unclear D gene. The CDR3 covers 16 residues. The germline gives CDR1 LGHNA, CDR2 YNFKEQ. V was pared by 2 bases and J by 0 bases, with 11 bases between. CDR3 DNA sequence: TGTGCCAGCAGCCAACAAGGGCTCTATAGCAATCAGCCCCAGCATTTT. Amino acids: CASSQQGLYSNQPQHF.

The chain combines TRBV20-1 with TRBJ2-4; tentatively, D is TRBD1 (5 bases). Trimming took 5 bases from V and 13 from J, leaving 27 bases between them. CDR1 is DFQATT and CDR2 is SNEGSKA in the germline V gene (reference sequence). The CDR3 consists of 15 residues. Here the CDR3 reads CSADPPGSGINEQYF. The CDR3 region has the DNA TGCAGTGCTGACCCCCCAGGGTCAGGGATAAATGAGCAGTACTTC.

This sequence joins TRBV20-1 and TRBJ2-5; D tentatively reads TRBD1 or TRBD2 (5 bases each). CDR1 DFQATT and CDR2 SNEGSKA come from the germline V gene (reference sequence). V lost 1 base and J 3 bases, leaving 15 bases between the germline ends. This CDR3 is built from 15 residues. For the CDR3, the DNA is TGCAGTGCTAGAGTCTTGGGGACGGTAGAAGAGACCCAGTACTTC. Protein sequence: CSARVLGTVEETQYF.

This clonotype came up a few times. The chain has TRBV6-5 and TRBJ2-1; D uncertain. V lost 1 base, J lost 6 bases, and 4 bases lay in between. The germline gives CDR1 MNHEY, CDR2 SVGAGI. The CDR3 sequence is 12 residues long. The CDR3 DNA is TGTGCCAGCAGTTACTTGAGCAATGAGCAGTTCTTC. Its translation is CASSYLSNEQFF.

The chain recombines TRBV7-9 with TRBJ2-5; possible D gene TRBD2, 5 bases. CDR1 is SEHNR and CDR2 is FQNEAQ in the germline V gene (reference sequence). V dropped 4 bases and J dropped 2 bases, with 8 bases sitting between them. This CDR3 has 13 residues. Here the CDR3 reads CASSSQRQETQYF. The CDR3, as DNA: TGTGCCAGCAGCTCCCAGCGGCAAGAGACCCAGTACTTC.

This clonotype was seen more than once but under ten times. The V call is TRBV7-3, the J call TRBJ2-3; D is possibly TRBD1 (6 bases). Germline CDR1 reads SGHTA; CDR2 reads FQGTGA. The CDR3 covers 14 residues. Trimming removed 3 bases at V and 2 bases at J, with 9 bases between. The CDR3 sequence is CASSLGHPTDTQYF. CDR3 nucleotides: TGTGCCAGCAGCTTGGGACATCCCACAGATACGCAGTATTTT.

The chain is built from TRBV20-1 and TRBJ2-1, with 10 bases identical to TRBD2. In germline, CDR1 is DFQATT, CDR2 SNEGSKA (reference sequence). Germline trimming cut 6 bases from V and 8 bases from J; bases unmatched to any gene: 10. The CDR3 spans 14 residues. CDR3 DNA sequence: TGCAGTGCCCAAGCGGGGGGGCCGGACGATGAGCAGTTCTTC. Translation: CSAQAGGPDDEQFF.

This clonotype was detected only a few times. The chain has TRBV6-5 and TRBJ2-4; D remains unclear. The V end was cut by 6 bases, the J end by 0 bases, with 6 bases between. The CDR3 contains 13 residues. CDR1 is MNHEY, CDR2 SVGAGI, per germline. The CDR3 DNA is TGTGCCAGCAGGGCGGTAGCCAAAAACATTCAGTACTTC. Translated, it gives CASRAVAKNIQYF.

This clonotype was detected only a few times. J is TRBJ1-5 and V is TRBV6-2 or TRBV6-3; D is unclear. The germline gives CDR1 MNHEY, CDR2 SVGEGT. Trimming pared 0 bases from V and 0 bases from J, leaving 18 bases between. This CDR3 has 19 residues. CDR3 nucleotides: TGTGCCAGCAGTTACTCCGACCTGGACGCCCTATATAGCAATCAGCCCCAGCATTTT. Its protein product is CASSYSDLDALYSNQPQHF.